The clone carrying this T cell receptor (beta chain) came up a few times. CDR3 length: 16 amino acids. Germline CDR1 and CDR2: LGHNA and YNFKEQ. V lost 0 bases to trimming and J lost 0 bases, with 6 bases between them. Time point: patch test 2, 6 weeks after DPC sensitization. Treatment noted: therapeutic diphenylcyclopropenone sensitization with weekly scalp DPC. Patches went on only after blood had been drawn each time. This record comes from a study of human T cells and chemical hapten exposure. Study-wide background: Read at 6 days, the patch tests placed 0.01% DPC on the upper back.

Library preparation tagged each individual cDNA molecule with a unique molecular identifier. A single record per CDR3 protein comes from TCRdb applying MiXCR to the RACE reads. The sample carries over 100,000 distinct CDR3 sequences, 9.2% recorded once. The chain is built from TRBV4-2 and TRBJ1-6; unclear D gene. The sequenced sample was whole blood, obtained in connection with sensitization to the hapten diphenylcyclopropenone (DPC). The sequence was collected from a woman aged 40-49 years with alopecia areata. Some clones in this sample may be carry-over from other donors' samples. CDR3 sequence (DNA): TGTGCCAGCAGCCAAGAGGTGAGCTCCTATAATTCACCCCTCCACTTT. Encoded protein: CASSQEVSSYNSPLHF.